This T cell receptor beta chain stems from a study of shared T cell receptors in the human thymus. Using immunoSEQ multiplex PCR, the repertoire was profiled, and TCRdb retains in-frame clones only, with some absent. The table includes 720,000 or so clones, around 85% detected once. In its sample, this clone was seen a few times. Per the germline V gene, CDR1 is SGHRS and CDR2 is YFSETQ. The CDR3 has 14 amino acids. After removal of 7 bases from V and 4 bases from J, the junction contained 11 bases not matched to a gene. The same data also contributed to another study, on human thymus T cells. That publication notes: Immunologically healthy infants in Finland undergoing congenital heart defect surgery were the donors. The study used thymus tissue resected during corrective heart surgery.

This chain connects TRBV5-1 to TRBJ2-7, with 7 bases that match TRBD1. Sequenced input: thymocytes. This receptor was obtained from a girl less than two years old with a congenital heart defect. CDR3: CASGSGGKAYEQYF. CDR3 DNA: TGCGCCAGCGGATCAGGGGGTAAGGCGTACGAGCAGTACTTC. The full variable domain, its missing parts supplied by reference TRBV5-1 and TRBJ2-7, is KAGVTQTPRYLIKTRGQQVTLSCSPISGHRSVSWYQQTPGQGLQFLFEYFSETQRNKGNFPGRFSGRQFSNSRSEMNVSTLELGDSALYLCASGSGGKAYEQYFGPGTRLTVT.